This T cell receptor beta chain was documented in a study of blood T cell repertoires in COVID-19. Study details: From the United States, Italy and Spain came samples of acute and convalescent COVID-19. PBMCs, B-cell-depleted T cells, or T cells were the source of the cDNA or gDNA that made up the material.

The CDR3 sequence is 17 residues long. Trimming took 4 bases from V and 1 from J; bases not matched to a gene: 9. Germline assignment: CDR1 MNHNS and CDR2 SASEGT. In the original analysis: It was from reference gene primer amplification that nucleated cell counts were estimated. Libraries were prepared by immunoSEQ multiplex PCR; TCRdb keeps only in-frame clonotypes and omits some of them. V, J and clone size reflect that table, while D and trimming were determined from the DNA. The data show around 200,000 clones, 70% to 90% seen once. The TCR was taken from an older man with active or convalescent COVID-19. Sequences were obtained from peripheral blood. The chain carries TRBV6-1 and TRBJ2-1, with 8 bases matching TRBD2. The CDR3 sequence: CASSVTPGGGSYNEQFF. For the CDR3, the DNA is TGTGCCAGCAGTGTCACCCCGGGGGGGGGTTCCTACAATGAGCAGTTCTTC.